These 2 T cell receptor beta chains were all obtained from the same sample, sequenced in a study of beta chain features in type 1 diabetes. Investigators reverse transcribed all isolated RNA, so they sequenced expressed TCRB transcripts. This table comes from immunoSEQ multiplex PCR, and its TCRdb copy is limited to in-frame clones, with some not included. This table holds approximately 84,000 clones, approximately 32% found once. The sample taken for sequencing was stem cell memory CD4+ T cells from blood. The origin of the receptors is a woman between 18 and 30 years old in good health.

This chain links TRBV7-2 with TRBJ2-1; TRBD2 aligns across 7 bases. Germline CDR1 reads SGHTA; CDR2 reads FQGNSA. J was trimmed by 7 bases and V by 5 bases; bases with no gene match: 8. The CDR3 loop spans 14 amino acids. The CDR3 DNA reads TGTGCCAGCAGCCAGAGGGGCGGGGGAAATGAGCAGTTCTTC. Encoded protein: CASSQRGGGNEQFF. Together with reference TRBV7-2 and TRBJ2-1, the CDR3 gives the full variable domain: GAGVSQSPSNKVTEKGKDVELRCDPISGHTALYWYRQSLGQGLEFLIYFQGNSAPDKSGLPSDRFSAERTGGSVSTLTIQRTQQEDSAVYLCASSQRGGGNEQFFGPGTRLTVL.

The CDR3 DNA sequence: TGTGCCAGCAAAATGACTAGCGGGGCTCGAGAGCAGTACTTC. Translating gives CASKMTSGAREQYF. The rearrangement joins TRBV6-5 to TRBJ2-7; 11 bases are shared with TRBD2. CDR3 length equals 14 residues. Germline V gene data show CDR1 as MNHEY and CDR2 as SVGAGI. The ends lost 7 bases at V and 7 bases at J; junction bases unmatched: 9.